The source of this T cell receptor beta chain is a study of control samples from healthy donors and cancer patients. The method was immunoSEQ multiplex PCR; TCRdb's version includes in-frame clones alone and lacks a portion of them. This sample carries 90,000 to 100,000 clones, approximately 81% of them seen once, and the ten largest clones take roughly 10%. This TCR came from a woman aged 25 to 45 in good health. What was sequenced was blood.

CDR3 residues: CASSLVSDTQYF. The CDR3 nucleotides are TGTGCCAGCAGCTTGGTGTCAGATACGCAGTATTTT. This chain uses TRBV5-6 with TRBJ2-3; D is uncertain. Germline-derived CDR1 and CDR2 are SGHDT and YYEEEE. This CDR3 spans 12 amino acids. V dropped 0 bases and J dropped 4 bases, with 3 bases sitting between them.